Listed here are 8 T cell receptor beta chains from one sample, sequenced in a study of blood T cell repertoires in COVID-19. The method was immunoSEQ multiplex PCR; TCRdb's version includes in-frame clones alone and lacks a portion of them. This table holds about 58,000 clones, 78% found once. The source material was peripheral blood. The receptors originated from a human donor in a cohort sampled during active COVID-19.

This clone was seen just once. This chain joins TRBV10-3 and TRBJ1-1; D gene ambiguous. CDR3 length equals 13 residues. Trimming shortened V by 0 bases and J by 7 bases, and 9 bases separated the two germline ends. Looked up from germline, CDR1 is ENHRY and CDR2 is SYGVKD. The CDR3, as DNA: TGTGCCATCAGTGAGTCGATTAAGAGTGAAGCTTTCTTT. As protein: CAISESIKSEAFF.

The CDR3 coding sequence is TGTGCCAGCAGCTTAGAGTGGGGCTCTGAAGCTTTCTTT. Translation gives CASSLEWGSEAFF. J is TRBJ1-1 and V is TRBV11-2; possibly TRBD1 for D (5 bases). Germline V CDR1 and CDR2: SGHAT, FQNNGV. There are 13 residues in the CDR3. V was trimmed by 0 bases and J by 6 bases, leaving 8 bases between them.

This chain connects TRBV28 to TRBJ2-7; 9 bases align to TRBD1. V gave up 9 bases and J gave up 6 bases; unmatched junction bases: 9. This CDR3 is 13 amino acids long. Germline V lookup: CDR1 MDHEN, CDR2 SYDVKM. The CDR3 DNA is TGTGCCAGTTCCGGGACAGGGTTTAGCGAGCAGTACTTC. Protein sequence: CASSGTGFSEQYF.

This clone occurred many times. This chain connects TRBV2 to TRBJ2-7, with 7 bases lining up with TRBD2. Germline assignment: CDR1 SNHLY and CDR2 FYNNEI. The ends lost 2 bases at V and 0 bases at J; junction bases unmatched: 7. This CDR3 comprises 16 residues. This CDR3 reads CASSESTSVFSYEQYF. For the CDR3, the DNA is TGTGCCAGCAGTGAAAGTACTAGCGTGTTCTCCTACGAGCAGTACTTC.

V usage is TRBV27 and J usage is TRBJ1-1, with 7 bases that match TRBD1. The CDR3 has 15 amino acids. V shed 4 bases and J 0 bases; nucleotides not matched to a gene: 5. Germline CDR1 and CDR2: MNHEY and SMNVEV (reference sequence). CDR3 coding DNA: TGTGCCAGCAGTTCCCCGACAGGGTTGAACACTGAAGCTTTCTTT. It yields the protein CASSSPTGLNTEAFF.

The chain carries TRBV4-2 and TRBJ1-5; a possible D gene is TRBD1 (5 bases). V dropped 0 bases and J dropped 0 bases, with 27 bases sitting between them. Germline CDR1 reads LGHNA; CDR2 reads YNFKEQ. CDR3 size: 22 residues. This CDR3 is CASSQDKRFHGQGENSNQPQHF. The CDR3 DNA is TGTGCCAGCAGCCAAGATAAGAGGTTTCATGGGCAGGGCGAAAATAGCAATCAGCCCCAGCATTTT.

CDR3 in amino acids: CASSFRDRPSPLHF. The CDR3 region has the DNA TGTGCCAGCAGCTTCCGGGACAGACCTTCACCCCTCCACTTT. The chain joins TRBV21-1 to TRBJ1-6; the table's D call, TRBD1, has no DNA check behind it. TRBV21-1 is designated a pseudogene. The CDR3 totals 14 residues.

The CDR3 protein is CASSRGGEGSYEQYF. The CDR3 coding sequence is TGTGCCAGCAGCAGGGGAGGGGAGGGGTCCTACGAGCAGTACTTC. The genes are TRBV11-2 and TRBJ2-7; 7 nucleotides match TRBD2. The ends lost 5 bases at V and 1 base at J; junction bases unmatched: 8. Germline values: CDR1 SGHAT, CDR2 FQNNGV. The CDR3 has 15 amino acids.